This T cell receptor beta chain was captured by sequencing in a study of metastatic and nonmetastatic thyroid tumors. Turning to the study itself: Repertoires from blood and tumor or nodule tissue of malignant and benign thyroid patients were compared.

All patients were treatment-naive before thyroid surgery. CDR3 size: 15 residues. Germline loops: CDR1 DFQATT, CDR2 SNEGSKA (reference sequence). V gave up 0 bases and J gave up 10 bases, with 16 bases separating them. Study conclusions and caveats: In both blood and tumor samples, TCR beta diversity was reported significantly higher for malignant than benign nodules.

Per the original data handling: A classifier of distant metastasis in papillary thyroid cancer was built from CDR3 differences (across clinicopathological groups). TCRdb re-clonotyped the PCR reads through MiXCR. The V and J calls, along with clone size, are taken from TCRdb and not from the paper's own processing. Counted here are tens of thousands of clones, about 21% occurring once; the ten biggest clones make up around 22%. Regarding this clone: Its antigen is undetermined.

This TCR came from a female donor with papillary thyroid cancer or a benign thyroid nodule (not recorded which). Some clones in this sample may be carry-over from other donors' samples. Sequenced sample: blood. The chain uses TRBV20-1 and TRBJ1-6, with D tentatively TRBD1 (5 bases). The DNA of the CDR3 is TGCAGTGCTAGAGATAGGGCAGACAGAGAATCACCCCTCCACTTT. Residues: CSARDRADRESPLHF.